Listed below are T cell receptor beta chains from one sample, sequenced in a study of vaccination and CD4 T cells after COVID-19. What these receptors recognize is not known. One entry per CDR3 protein, called by TCRdb with MiXCR from the PCR reads. The repertoire holds tens of thousands of distinct CDR3 sequences, 67% seen once, with around 15% in the top ten. The input for sequencing was CD4+ T cells from blood, cultured in vitro, taken after SARS-CoV-2 vaccination. These receptors all come from a human donor who received a COVID-19 vaccine. Both conserved end residues are part of each CDR3. A D gene is named only where the DNA matches it firmly. Where a row states a size, it is once, few, many or the class of an expanded clone; other rows omit it.

d_gene,j_gene,v_gene,abundance,CDR3aa,CDR3nt
NA,TRBJ1-5,TRBV20-1,once,CSARDMGPSGPQHF,TGCAGTGCTAGAGATATGGGGCCGAGTGGGCCCCAGCATTTT
TRBD1,TRBJ2-2,TRBV11-3,NA,CASSLLTGGETGELFF,TGTGCCAGCAGCCTCCTGACAGGGGGGGAGACCGGGGAGCTGTTTTTT
TRBD1,TRBJ1-5,TRBV7-8,NA,CASSPGRDRAGQPQHF,TGTGCCAGCAGCCCAGGCCGGGACAGGGCGGGTCAGCCCCAGCATTTT
TRBD2,TRBJ2-1,TRBV10-3,NA,CAISSPGLAGYNEQFF,TGTGCCATCAGTTCCCCGGGACTAGCGGGGTACAATGAGCAGTTCTTC
NA,TRBJ1-2,TRBV5-1,NA,CASSRLEDRHGYTF,TGCGCCAGCAGCCGACTCGAGGATAGACACGGCTACACCTTC
TRBD1,TRBJ2-1,TRBV5-1,NA,CASSSFRDSLDEQFF,TGCGCCAGCAGCTCCTTCCGGGACAGTTTAGATGAGCAGTTCTTC
TRBD1,TRBJ1-1,TRBV30,few,CAWSGVDRVTTEAFF,TGTGCCTGGAGTGGGGTGGACAGGGTTACAACTGAAGCTTTCTTT
NA,TRBJ1-4,TRBV11-2,NA,CASSQLRRGAPEKLFF,TGTGCCAGCAGCCAGCTTAGAAGGGGCGCCCCCGAAAAACTGTTTTTT
NA,TRBJ1-5,TRBV6-5,few,CASSLHGGGNQPQHF,TGTGCCAGCAGTTTGCATGGGGGCGGCAATCAGCCCCAGCATTTT
NA,TRBJ2-7,TRBV27,NA,CASSLLAGASYEQYF,TGTGCCAGCAGTTTATTGGCGGGGGCCAGCTACGAGCAGTACTTC
TRBD2,TRBJ2-5,TRBV20-1,few,CSARDLAGGLQETQYF,TGCAGTGCTAGAGATCTAGCGGGGGGTCTCCAAGAGACCCAGTACTTC
NA,TRBJ1-6,TRBV27,few,CASSGGGWNNSPLHF,TGTGCCAGCAGTGGGGGGGGCTGGAATAATTCACCCCTCCACTTT
TRBD2,TRBJ2-3,TRBV20-1,few,CSARSLAGVTDTQYF,TGCAGTGCTAGATCACTAGCGGGGGTCACAGATACGCAGTATTTT
NA,TRBJ2-4,TRBV12-3/TRBV12-4,NA,CASNEGGTKNIQYF,TGTGCCAGCAACGAAGGGGGTACCAAAAACATTCAGTACTTC
NA,TRBJ2-3,TRBV12-3/TRBV12-4,NA,CASTPGRRRDTQYF,TGTGCCAGCACCCCGGGACGCCGGCGAGATACGCAGTATTTT
TRBD1,TRBJ1-1,TRBV10-3,NA,CARREGRQGRYLNTEAFF,TGTGCCAGACGAGAGGGTCGACAGGGCCGATATCTGAACACTGAAGCTTTCTTT
NA,TRBJ2-7,TRBV27,NA,CASSSYRTARQYF,TGTGCCAGCAGTTCTTACAGGACGGCACGCCAGTACTTC
TRBD1,TRBJ1-2,TRBV18,NA,CASSPRSGTGAYGYTF,TGTGCCAGCTCACCACGGTCTGGGACAGGGGCCTATGGCTACACCTTC
TRBD2,TRBJ2-3,TRBV20-1,few,CSAPLAGAVTDTQYF,TGCAGTGCGCCTCTAGCGGGGGCTGTCACAGATACGCAGTATTTT
NA,TRBJ1-2,TRBV15,few,CATSSFWTGVSNYGYTF,TGTGCCACCAGCAGCTTTTGGACGGGGGTCAGTAACTATGGCTACACCTTC
NA,TRBJ2-1,TRBV7-2,NA,CASSSPGGGAYNEQFF,TGTGCCAGCAGCTCCCCAGGGGGAGGGGCCTACAATGAGCAGTTCTTC
NA,TRBJ1-1,TRBV12-3/TRBV12-4,NA,CASRIDTSNTEAFF,TGTGCCAGCAGAATCGACACCTCGAACACTGAAGCTTTCTTT
NA,TRBJ2-4,TRBV20-1,NA,CGAERGKNIQYF,TGCGGTGCTGAGAGGGGCAAAAACATTCAGTACTTC
NA,TRBJ2-3,TRBV7-2,few,CASSPERASVTDTQYF,TGTGCCAGCAGCCCGGAGAGGGCTAGCGTCACAGATACGCAGTATTTT
NA,TRBJ1-4,TRBV28,NA,CASSPTPGVKGEKLFF,TGTGCCAGCAGTCCCACACCAGGGGTGAAGGGTGAAAAACTGTTTTTT
TRBD1,TRBJ1-1,TRBV7-2,few,CASSKQGESTEAFF,TGTGCCAGCAGCAAACAGGGGGAGAGTACTGAAGCTTTCTTT
NA,TRBJ1-6,TRBV6-1,NA,CASRRGSNSPLHF,TGTGCCAGCAGACGGGGGTCCAATTCACCCCTCCACTTT
TRBD2,TRBJ2-3,TRBV12-3/TRBV12-4,NA,CASSPRLAGGSDTQYF,TGTGCCAGCAGTCCCCGACTAGCGGGGGGCTCAGATACGCAGTATTTT
NA,TRBJ2-3,TRBV7-3,few,CASSPGTSTDTQYF,TGTGCCAGCAGCCCCGGGACTAGCACAGATACGCAGTATTTT
NA,TRBJ1-2,TRBV19,NA,CASKTEGGSYGYTF,TGTGCCAGTAAAACGGAGGGGGGCAGCTATGGCTACACCTTC
NA,TRBJ1-1,TRBV14,few,CASSQVLPGVLDTEAFF,TGTGCCAGCAGCCAAGTGCTACCAGGGGTTTTGGACACTGAAGCTTTCTTT